This T cell receptor (beta chain) appears in the sequencing data of a study of OX40 agonist ivuxolimab in advanced cancers. General observations from the study: In CD8+ T cells, expanded clones were on average more numerous than in CD4+.

Generated by immunoSEQ multiplex PCR, the TCRdb table keeps only in-frame clones and is missing some. Seen here are 66,000 or so clones, 75% to 90% observed once, and the top ten hold 4%. Blood sampling took place at baseline, cycle 4 day 1, and cycle 7 day 1. On this clone: Antigen unknown.

Trimming pared 8 bases from V and 3 bases from J, leaving 5 bases between. The CDR3 has 12 amino acids. Germline CDR1 SNHLY, CDR2 FYNNEI. Sample: CD4+ or CD8+ T cells sorted from blood, taken in a trial of the OX40 agonist ivuxolimab. This clonotype originated in an adult with an advanced solid tumor such as melanoma, head and neck, liver or kidney cancer. V is TRBV2 and J is TRBJ2-6; no definite D call. The DNA for the CDR3 is TGTGCCAGCTCGTATGGGGCCAACGTCCTGACTTTC. It codes for CASSYGANVLTF.